The present T cell receptor (beta chain) was sequenced within a study of PD-L1 blockade in urothelial cancer. Study at large: Patients with male sex and bladder-origin urothelial cancer accounted for most of the 29 enrolled. Between 0 and 3 prior chemotherapy regimens had been given to patients.

V was pared by 0 bases and J by 4 bases, with 8 bases between. Germline V gene lookup returns CDR1 LGHNA and CDR2 YSLEER. The CDR3 has 14 residues. Time point reported: pretreatment peripheral blood. Patients presented with locally advanced or metastatic urothelial carcinoma. What went into each PCR as a spike was synthetic TCR analog templates. The assay was immunoSEQ multiplex PCR, and TCRdb's table has in-frame clones only and misses some. The sample gives tens of thousands of clones, around 72% of which show up once; roughly 4% is in the top ten. The chain links TRBV4-3 to TRBJ2-3; D may be TRBD1 (5 bases). The material sequenced was PBMCs, taken around atezolizumab (anti-PD-L1) treatment. The clonotype was recovered from a man between 65 and 80 years old with urothelial cancer. DNA of the CDR3: TGCGCCAGCAGCCAAGACACAGGTTCAGATACGCAGTATTTT. It yields the protein CASSQDTGSDTQYF.